The TCR beta chain described here comes from a study of cytomegalovirus exposure and HLA in healthy donors. On the study more broadly: The 95 million to 120 million unique TCR beta sequences, from 150 million to 200 million T cells, were found by an earlier analysis. Findings and caveats of the study: It was 164 TCR beta chains that were listed as cytomegalovirus-associated. A later analysis showed HLA-associated TCR beta chains outstripping equally common others in clonal expansion.

Primers: 60 Vbeta forward and 13 Jbeta reverse. The assay was immunoSEQ multiplex PCR, and TCRdb's table has in-frame clones only and misses some. The data contain about 160,000 clones, 70% to 90% of them singletons. Details on this clone: Its antigen remains unidentified.

Trimming pared 2 bases from V and 4 bases from J, leaving 14 bases between. This CDR3 is built from 15 residues. Germline V gives CDR1 MNHEY, CDR2 SMNVEV (reference sequence). The sequencing sample was made of PBMCs. The chain links TRBV27 to TRBJ1-2; D remains unclear. The sequence derives from a man younger than 35 in good health and CMV-seropositive. The CDR3 loop is CASSLKGAGIYGYTF. In nucleotides, the CDR3 is TGTGCCAGCAGTTTAAAGGGAGCAGGCATCTATGGCTACACCTTC.